This TCR beta chain was sequenced for a study of blood T cell repertoires in COVID-19. In the original processing: By means of reference gene primer amplification, nucleated cell counts were estimated. The protocol was immunoSEQ multiplex PCR, while the TCRdb copy is restricted to in-frame clones and leaves out a portion. V, J and clone size were drawn from that table, and D and trimming were deduced from the DNA. Among 100,000 to 150,000 clones listed, 65% to 90% were seen once. The TCR was taken from a man at least 80 years old with active or convalescent COVID-19. Sequencing was done on a sample of peripheral blood.

The CDR3 spells CASSRTSGRNEQFF. CDR3 in DNA: TGCGCCAGCAGCCGGACTAGCGGGAGGAATGAGCAGTTCTTC. The chain recombines TRBV10-1 with TRBJ2-1; 14 bases fit TRBD2. In germline, CDR1 is WNHNN, CDR2 SYGVQD (reference sequence). This CDR3 spans 14 amino acids. With V trimmed by 6 bases and J by 7 bases, 2 bases remained unmatched.